These T cell receptor beta chains were read from a single sample in a study of T cells in Graves' hyperthyroidism and ophthalmopathy. MiXCR, applied by TCRdb to the multiplex PCR reads, yields one record per CDR3 protein. This sample has 300,000 to 400,000 distinct CDR3 sequences; around 20% occur once, and the top ten carry 50%. Sequenced sample: blood. These receptors came from a woman aged 45-59 years with Graves' hyperthyroidism. CDR3s include the opening cysteine and the closing phenylalanine or tryptophan. The D gene is left open where the match is weak. Clone sizes are given selectively: once, few, many, or a class where the clone is expanded.

cdr3_aa	cdr3_nt	v_call	cdr3_length	j_call	d_call	clone_size
CASSTSTPGRYEQYF	.	TRBV2	15	TRBJ2-7	.	many
CASSPQSPYREGGFF	TGTGCCAGCAGTCCTCAAAGCCCCTATCGGGAGGGCGGGTTCTTC	TRBV28	15	TRBJ2-1	TRBD2	many
CASSYSKTGGNEKLFF	TGTGCCAGCAGTTACTCGAAGACGGGGGGTAATGAAAAACTGTTTTTT	TRBV6-5	16	TRBJ1-4	.	many
CASSPRSRGYTF	TGTGCCAGCAGCCCGCGCTCGAGGGGCTACACCTTC	TRBV7-9	12	TRBJ1-2	.	many
CASSLRQGGDTEAFF	TGCGCCAGCAGCTTGCGACAGGGTGGGGACACTGAAGCTTTCTTT	TRBV5-1	15	TRBJ1-1	TRBD1	few
CASSSLNEQFF	TGTGCCAGCAGCTCCTTAAATGAGCAGTTCTTC	TRBV7-8	11	TRBJ2-1	.	many
CSAPNLASGSYEQYF	TGCAGTGCTCCCAATCTAGCGAGTGGGTCGTACGAGCAGTACTTC	TRBV20-1	15	TRBJ2-7	.	many
CASRETGGDTEAFF	TGTGCCAGTAGAGAGACGGGTGGAGACACTGAAGCTTTCTTT	TRBV19	14	TRBJ1-1	.	few
CASSLSGGANNEQFF	TGTGCCAGCAGCTTGAGCGGGGGGGCAAACAATGAGCAGTTCTTC	TRBV7-9	15	TRBJ2-1	TRBD2	many
CASSLLARWRGRESAEAFF	TGTGCCAGCAGTTTATTGGCGAGGTGGAGGGGGCGCGAGTCGGCTGAAGCTTTCTTT	TRBV28	19	TRBJ1-1	TRBD1	.
CASSIPSGRSYNEQFF	TGTGCCAGTAGTATCCCTAGCGGGAGGTCCTACAATGAGCAGTTCTTC	TRBV19	16	TRBJ2-1	TRBD2	.
CASSTLSGKASYEQYF	TGTGCCAGCAGCACCCTTAGCGGGAAGGCCTCCTACGAGCAGTACTTC	TRBV11-1	16	TRBJ2-7	TRBD2	many
CSVETSGRSSDNEQFF	TGCAGCGTCGAGACTAGCGGGAGAAGTTCGGACAATGAGCAGTTCTTC	TRBV29-1	16	TRBJ2-1	TRBD2	.
CASSLEDGHFSYNEQFF	TGTGCCAGCAGTTTAGAAGACGGACATTTCTCCTACAATGAGCAGTTCTTC	TRBV12-3/TRBV12-4	17	TRBJ2-1	.	once
CASSQDGATSGSDEQYF	TGTGCCAGCAGCCAAGATGGAGCTACTAGCGGGAGCGACGAGCAGTACTTC	TRBV4-2	17	TRBJ2-7	TRBD2	.
CASSLKSNTEAFF	TGTGCCAGCAGCTTAAAATCGAACACTGAAGCTTTCTTT	TRBV11-2	13	TRBJ1-1	.	many
CASRRWDYEQYF	TGCGCCAGCAGAAGGTGGGACTACGAGCAGTACTTC	TRBV10-2	12	TRBJ2-7	.	many
CASLNRGPGANVLTF	TGTGCCAGTCTCAATCGGGGGCCTGGGGCCAACGTCCTGACTTTC	TRBV28	15	TRBJ2-6	.	many
CASSETSTATGELFF	TGTGCCAGCAGTGAAACGTCCACTGCCACCGGGGAGCTGTTTTTT	TRBV2	15	TRBJ2-2	.	many
CASSGDGSNQPQHF	TGTGCCAGCAGTGGGGACGGTAGCAATCAGCCCCAGCATTTT	TRBV2	14	TRBJ1-5	.	.
CAGRGLGDGYTF	TGTGCGGGACGGGGATTAGGGGATGGCTACACCTTC	TRBV30	12	TRBJ1-2	.	few
CASSQRLSTDTQYF	TGTGCCAGCAGCCAGAGATTAAGCACAGATACGCAGTATTTT	TRBV11-2	14	TRBJ2-3	.	many
CAWNWQTTYNEQFF	TGTGCCTGGAATTGGCAGACCACCTACAATGAGCAGTTCTTC	TRBV30	14	TRBJ2-1	.	many
CASRKQGIWVSNQPQHF	TGTGCCAGCAGAAAACAGGGAATTTGGGTAAGCAATCAGCCCCAGCATTTT	TRBV28	17	TRBJ1-5	.	many
CASSLQGAAYEQYF	TGTGCCAGCAGCCTCCAGGGGGCGGCCTACGAGCAGTACTTC	TRBV7-2	14	TRBJ2-7	TRBD1	few
CAWKGSVVTYEQYF	TGTGCCTGGAAGGGATCCGTGGTTACCTACGAGCAGTACTTC	TRBV30	14	TRBJ2-7	.	many
CASSPTPGRWEDTQYF	TGTGCCAGCAGTCCGACCCCGGGACGGTGGGAAGATACGCAGTATTTT	TRBV6-2/TRBV6-3	16	TRBJ2-3	.	many
CASRPIPPLRRVESRYNEQFF	TGTGCCAGCAGACCTATTCCCCCCCTCCGACGAGTTGAAAGTAGGTACAATGAGCAGTTCTTC	TRBV6-1	21	TRBJ2-1	.	.
CAISERENNEQFF	TGTGCCATCAGTGAACGCGAAAACAATGAGCAGTTCTTC	TRBV10-3	13	TRBJ2-1	.	few
CASYPRGSFSNEQYF	TGTGCCAGCTACCCCCGGGGGTCGTTTTCCAACGAGCAGTACTTC	TRBV10-3	15	TRBJ2-7	.	.
CASSEGTSGSIEQFF	TGTGCCAGCAGTGAAGGGACTAGCGGGAGCATTGAGCAGTTCTTC	TRBV2	15	TRBJ2-1	TRBD2	.
CASSPRDSNQPQHF	TGTGCCAGCAGCCCCCGGGACAGTAATCAGCCCCAGCATTTT	TRBV7-8	14	TRBJ1-5	TRBD1	many
CASRYRDFTGELFF	TGTGCCAGCAGATACAGGGATTTCACCGGGGAGCTGTTTTTT	TRBV7-9	14	TRBJ2-2	.	.
CASSPWGGDQTDTQYF	TGTGCCAGCAGCCCGTGGGGGGGGGACCAGACAGATACGCAGTATTTT	TRBV11-3	16	TRBJ2-3	TRBD2	few
CASSRRREQFF	TGTGCCAGCAGCCGCCGGAGGGAGCAGTTCTTC	TRBV7-2	11	TRBJ2-1	.	many
CATSNRRSSGNTIYF	TGTGCCACCAGCAATAGACGGTCCTCTGGAAACACCATATATTTT	TRBV15	15	TRBJ1-3	.	.
CASSFPGAGSYNEQFF	TGTGCCAGCAGCTTCCCAGGGGCTGGCTCCTACAATGAGCAGTTCTTC	TRBV7-9	16	TRBJ2-1	.	many
CASSLLAGGGEQYF	TGCGCCAGCAGTCTCCTAGCGGGGGGAGGGGAGCAGTACTTC	TRBV10-2	14	TRBJ2-7	TRBD2	few
CASSVASGGAKQFF	TGCGCCAGCAGTGTCGCTAGCGGGGGGGCGAAGCAGTTCTTC	TRBV10-1	14	TRBJ2-1	TRBD2	.
CASSLNIQQETQYF	TGCGCCAGCAGCTTGAATATCCAGCAAGAGACCCAGTACTTC	TRBV5-1	14	TRBJ2-5	.	.
CASSLRLGQYF	TGTGCCAGCAGCCTACGGCTCGGCCAGTACTTC	TRBV2	11	TRBJ2-5	.	many
CASSLDTATYEQYF	TGTGCCAGCAGCTTAGATACAGCTACCTACGAGCAGTACTTC	TRBV11-2	14	TRBJ2-7	.	.